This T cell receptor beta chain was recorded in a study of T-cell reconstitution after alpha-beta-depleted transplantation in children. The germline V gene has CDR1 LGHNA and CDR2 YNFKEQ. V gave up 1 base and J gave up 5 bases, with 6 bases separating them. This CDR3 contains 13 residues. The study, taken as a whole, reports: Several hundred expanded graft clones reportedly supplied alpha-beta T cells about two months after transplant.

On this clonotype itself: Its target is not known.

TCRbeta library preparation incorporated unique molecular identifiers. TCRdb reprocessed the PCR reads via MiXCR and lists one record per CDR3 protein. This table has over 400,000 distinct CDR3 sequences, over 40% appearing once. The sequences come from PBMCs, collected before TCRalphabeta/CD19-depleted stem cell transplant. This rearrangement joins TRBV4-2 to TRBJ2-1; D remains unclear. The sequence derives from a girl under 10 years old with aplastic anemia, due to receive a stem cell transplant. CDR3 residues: CASSQGVNNEQFF. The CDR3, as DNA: TGTGCCAGCAGCCAAGGTGTTAACAATGAGCAGTTCTTC.